Many counts were recorded for the clone carrying this T cell receptor (beta chain). Its antigen is not known. The data belong to a study of early T cells in non-severe SARS-CoV-2 infection. The wider study: With bulk RNA from unsorted whole blood as input, sequencing yielded unpaired chains. Study-level results: Using VDJdb, the matching emphasized anti-spike CD8 responses while missing private and CD4 specificities.

CDR3 length equals 12 residues. Per the germline V gene, CDR1 is SGHAT and CDR2 is FQNNGV. The V gene lost 5 bases and the J gene lost 7 bases, with 10 bases spanning the gap. The TCR library protocol was used to attach unique molecular identifiers. These identifiers were attached to individual cDNA molecules. TCRdb re-derived calls from the 5' RACE reads in MiXCR, one entry per CDR3 protein. The data contain 55,000 to 80,000 distinct CDR3 sequences, approximately 10% of them singletons. The chain joins TRBV11-2 to TRBJ2-3, with D possibly being TRBD2 (5 bases). The clonotype was recovered from an adult who was a healthcare worker with PCR-confirmed SARS-CoV-2 infection or an uninfected control (not recorded which). The sample in question was whole blood, obtained at baseline. The CDR3 spells CASSPWENTQYF. Here the CDR3 DNA reads TGTGCCAGCAGCCCCTGGGAGAATACGCAGTATTTT.